The source of this T cell receptor (beta chain) is a study of PD-L1 blockade in urothelial cancer. Turning to the study itself: Dosed intravenously at 1,200 mg every 3 weeks, atezolizumab was initiated by patients around 2014. Between 0 and 3 chemotherapy regimens preceded treatment for each patient.

Overall study results and limits: In blood at 3 weeks, tumor-associated clones expanded more among patients with durable benefit.

Time point meaning: pretreatment peripheral blood. Enrolled patients showed locally advanced or metastatic urothelial carcinoma. About this clone: Its antigen remains unknown.

This table comes from immunoSEQ multiplex PCR, and its TCRdb copy is limited to in-frame clones, with some not included. Here the sample spans tens of thousands of clones, approximately 77% being singletons. This CDR3 contains 14 residues. Trimming cost V 5 bases and J 1 base, with 11 bases left between them. The germline CDR1 and CDR2 sequences are SGHTA and FQGNSA. This chain connects TRBV7-2 to TRBJ1-1; unclear D gene. This TCR was recovered from a man between 70 and 80 years old with urothelial cancer. The sequenced sample was PBMCs, obtained around atezolizumab (anti-PD-L1) treatment. CDR3 in amino acids: CASSPNGKNTEAFF. CDR3 bases: TGTGCCAGCAGCCCAAACGGGAAGAACACTGAAGCTTTCTTT. Full variable domain (outside the CDR3, taken from reference TRBV7-2 and TRBJ1-1): GAGVSQSPSNKVTEKGKDVELRCDPISGHTALYWYRQSLGQGLEFLIYFQGNSAPDKSGLPSDRFSAERTGGSVSTLTIQRTQQEDSAVYLCASSPNGKNTEAFFGQGTRLTVV.